The present entry profiles one T cell receptor (beta chain) with its context. Its specificity is not known. The sample originates from a study of Ad26.COV2.S vaccination and SARS-CoV-2 variants. Study-level points and caveats: Individuals receiving vaccine had higher spike-specific TCR breadth than placebo recipients did. Following vaccination, spike-specific CD8+ and CD4+ T cell responses reportedly exhibited substantial breadth. Vaccine recipients and placebo recipients showed similar non-spike TCR breadth. Total T cell responses were possibly underestimated by TCR breadth and depth analyses.

Repertoires were generated with immunoSEQ multiplex PCR, while TCRdb's copy carries only in-frame clones and drops some. In the table there are over 110,000 clones, just over 85% of which are singletons. This receptor was identified in a human donor who had recovered from COVID-19. The specimen comprised peripheral blood, sampled after recovery from COVID-19.

CDR3 in DNA: TGTGCCAGCTCACCACCCGGGACATGGAACACTGAAGCTTTCTTT. As protein: CASSPPGTWNTEAFF. The gene calls are TRBV18 and TRBJ1-1; D perhaps matches TRBD1 (6 bases). Per the germline V gene, CDR1 is KGHSH and CDR2 is LQKENI. The CDR3 totals 15 residues. V was trimmed by 0 bases and J by 1 base, leaving 9 bases between them.